A selection of T cell receptor beta chains follows, all from one sample in a study of molecular identifiers for immune sequencing clone quantification. One entry per CDR3 protein results from TCRdb running MiXCR on the PCR reads. The sample records some 580,000 distinct CDR3 sequences, about 25% being singletons. The specimen sequenced was naive CD8+ T cells from blood, with Jurkat cell RNA spiked in. The origin of the receptors is a human donor in good health. Some libraries in this study had Jurkat cell RNA spiked in. The conserved cysteine and the conserved F or W are not part of the CDR3 here. The listing skips clone size in some rows; elsewhere it reads once, few, many or a size class.

v_gene | abundance | CDR3aa
TRBV28 | many | ASRSDLTSTPGLAGGGTGELF
TRBV7-9 | - | ASSLERGRSGSYNEQF
TRBV13 | - | ASSLGSAFSYEQY
TRBV7-9 | few | ASSVKSGGSYEQY
TRBV12-3/TRBV12-4 | many | ASSLEYEKLF
TRBV4-3 | many | ASSQDVWVEQY
TRBV30 | - | AWSVVDYEQY
TRBV29-1 | many | SVETTENTEAF
TRBV6-2/TRBV6-3 | few | ASGLAGNEQY
TRBV12-3/TRBV12-4 | - | TSRGLPKNTGELF
TRBV12-3/TRBV12-4 | few | ASSSRQWVQPQH
TRBV6-5 | many | ASTRQGLYTEAF
TRBV5-8 | - | ASSLAPSGQGKPD
TRBV13 | many | ASSSTRGELGTEAF
TRBV29-1 | - | SVGTATTGELF
TRBV11-2 | - | ASSSQSPEAF